Reported below is one T cell receptor beta chain. This specimen belongs to a study of blood T cell repertoires in COVID-19. The V end was cut by 2 bases, the J end by 8 bases, with 10 bases between. Germline loops: CDR1 MNHEY, CDR2 SMNVEV (reference sequence). The CDR3 sequence is 14 residues long. Methods used by the authors: Amplification of reference gene primers provided the estimated nucleated cell counts. Using immunoSEQ multiplex PCR, the repertoire was profiled, and TCRdb retains in-frame clones only, with some absent. V and J calls and clone size are as listed in that table; D and trimming were resolved from the DNA. The sample has 250,000 to 350,000 clones, roughly 90% seen once; the top ten hold approximately 1%.

This sequence joins TRBV27 and TRBJ1-6; D call uncertain. Sequencing input: PBMCs or T cells enriched from blood (not recorded which). The sequence came from a young woman who had recovered from COVID-19. CDR3 bases: TGTGCCAGCAGTTTACTGGGGAGAGATTCACCCCTCCACTTT. As protein: CASSLLGRDSPLHF.